This T cell receptor beta chain was sequenced in a study of CD8+ T cells in alopecia areata. Findings of the study overall: Scalp specimens additionally yield sequences from normal skin's resident alphabeta T cells.

As for this clone: Its antigen is as yet unknown.

Extracted RNA was reverse transcribed into cDNA, the sequencing template. Clones were read by immunoSEQ multiplex PCR, and TCRdb kept only the in-frame ones, dropping some. The data show some 130,000 clones, with around three fifths seen just once and roughly 6.7% held by the top ten. This CDR3 comprises 13 residues. From germline, CDR1 is SNHLY and CDR2 FYNNEI. Trimming took 9 bases from V and 6 from J; bases not matched to a gene: 9. Sequenced material: CD4+ T cells sorted from blood, taken at week 0. The receptor comes from a human donor with alopecia areata. The chain has TRBV2 and TRBJ2-3; TRBD1 agrees at 7 bases. The CDR3 sequence: CARGQRIFDTQYF. The CDR3 coding sequence is TGTGCCAGGGGACAGAGAATCTTCGATACGCAGTATTTT.